This T cell receptor (beta chain) appears in the sequencing data of a study of OX40 agonist ivuxolimab in advanced cancers. Study findings and constraints: CD4+ and CD8+ T cells in blood underwent clonal expansion by week 6 at 0.1 to 3.0 mg/kg.

Measured with immunoSEQ multiplex PCR; TCRdb has only the in-frame clones, and not every one. The sample includes about 77,000 clones, roughly nine tenths of them seen just once. At baseline, cycle 4 day 1, and cycle 7 day 1, blood was sampled. Germline V gene lookup returns CDR1 SGHRS and CDR2 YFSETQ. Trimming cost V 0 bases and J 5 bases, with 5 bases left between them. CDR3 length: 12 amino acids. This clone appeared a few times. Its antigen is not known. The chain uses TRBV5-1 and TRBJ2-5, with D unclear. This TCR was sampled from an adult with an advanced solid tumor such as melanoma, head and neck, liver or kidney cancer. The starting material was CD4+ or CD8+ T cells sorted from blood, obtained in a trial of the OX40 agonist ivuxolimab. CDR3 amino acids: CASSLVEETQYF. DNA for the CDR3: TGCGCCAGCAGCTTGGTTGAGGAGACCCAGTACTTC.